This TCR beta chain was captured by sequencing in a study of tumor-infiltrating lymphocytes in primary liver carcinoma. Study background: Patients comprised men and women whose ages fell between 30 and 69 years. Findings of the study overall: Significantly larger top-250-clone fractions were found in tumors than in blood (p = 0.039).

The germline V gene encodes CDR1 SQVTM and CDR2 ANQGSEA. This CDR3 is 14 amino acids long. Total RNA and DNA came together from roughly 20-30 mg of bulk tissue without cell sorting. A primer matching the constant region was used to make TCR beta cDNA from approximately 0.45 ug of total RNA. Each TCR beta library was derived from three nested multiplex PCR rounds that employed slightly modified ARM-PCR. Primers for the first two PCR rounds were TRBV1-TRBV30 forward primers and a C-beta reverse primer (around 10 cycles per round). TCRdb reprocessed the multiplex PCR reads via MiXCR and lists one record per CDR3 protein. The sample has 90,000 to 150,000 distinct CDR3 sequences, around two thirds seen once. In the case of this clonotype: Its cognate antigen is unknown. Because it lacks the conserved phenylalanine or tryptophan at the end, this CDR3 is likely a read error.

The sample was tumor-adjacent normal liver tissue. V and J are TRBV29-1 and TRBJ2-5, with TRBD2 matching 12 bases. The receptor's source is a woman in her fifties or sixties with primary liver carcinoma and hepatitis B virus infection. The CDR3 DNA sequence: TGTAGCGCTCCGGGACTAGCGGGCTCCGAGACCCAGTACTCC. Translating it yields CSAPGLAGSETQYS.